In its sample, the clone carrying this TCR beta chain was seen many times. The record originates from a study of neurological immune-mediated disorders. TCRdb re-analysed the 5' RACE reads in MiXCR, keeping a single row per CDR3 protein. Of about 28,000 distinct CDR3 sequences in the sample, around 12% are singletons; the top ten hold 7.8%. Germline V gene data show CDR1 as SGHRS and CDR2 as YFSETQ. V gave up 2 bases and J gave up 0 bases, with 8 bases separating them. The CDR3 has 14 residues. Input material: PBMCs. The chain is built from TRBV5-1 and TRBJ1-2; D gene uncertain. This TCR came from a man aged 55 to 70 in good health. Written as DNA, the CDR3 is TGCGCCAGCAGCTTTGAATCCCCTAACTATGGCTACACCTTC. It translates to CASSFESPNYGYTF.